This T cell receptor (beta chain) was obtained from a study of T cell clonotyping in hematopoietic cell transplantation. Findings and limits, study-wide: Recipient TCR diversity dropped after transplant; expanded clonotypes rose from day 30 to 180. CD4 and CD8 repertoire contributions could not be separated without sorting.

In regard to this clone: Antigen specificity is unknown.

Sequencing used immunoSEQ multiplex PCR; TCRdb keeps in-frame clones, though not all of them. The sample includes around 4,900 clones, about 96% seen only once; the top ten take under 3%. V shed 4 bases and J shed 4 bases, with 7 bases lying between them. Germline V CDR1 and CDR2: GTSNPN, SVGIG (reference sequence). The CDR3 has 11 amino acids. The V and J genes are TRBV30 and TRBJ2-5, with D hard to call. The source material was PBMCs, sampled 100 days after allogeneic stem cell transplant. The TCR was taken from a male patient aged 35-55 years who had an allogeneic stem cell transplant from a related donor, so the T cells may come from the graft donor. Some clones in this sample may be carry-over from other donors' samples. The CDR3 DNA reads as TGTGCCTGGACCGCCGGAGAGACCCAGTACTTC. Protein: CAWTAGETQYF.